This record looks at one T cell receptor beta chain sequence and its context. Its cognate antigen is unknown. All of the isolated RNA was reverse transcribed, so expressed TCRB transcripts were sequenced. Libraries were prepared by immunoSEQ multiplex PCR; TCRdb keeps only in-frame clonotypes and omits some of them. This table holds about 340,000 clones, roughly 8% found once. J was trimmed by 4 bases and V by 2 bases; bases with no gene match: 5. Per the germline V gene, CDR1 is MNHEY and CDR2 is SMNVEV (reference sequence). The CDR3 covers 15 residues. The data derive from a study of beta chain features in type 1 diabetes. Study-level information: Across every sample, around 110,000,000 sorted cells were examined in total. Study conclusions and caveats: Shorter templates might be favored by PCR, equally in patients and controls. A definitive answer on HLA type influencing TCRB rearrangement was not reached here.

Purities in excess of 95% were seen in all sorted populations. The sample taken for sequencing was central memory CD4+ T cells from blood. This clonotype was sampled from a woman between 18 and 30 years old in good health. The chain combines TRBV27 with TRBJ1-2; 9 bases line up with TRBD1. The CDR3 sequence is CASSLLGQGPYGYTF. CDR3 DNA: TGTGCCAGCAGTTTACTGGGACAGGGCCCCTATGGCTACACCTTC.